The present entry profiles one TCR beta chain with its context. Per the original data handling: Reference gene primer amplification gave estimated nucleated cell counts. TCRdb keeps only in-frame clones here, not all; method: immunoSEQ multiplex PCR. D and trimming were read from the DNA, whereas the V and J calls and clone size are those reported in that table. This table has 200,000 to 250,000 clones, more than 75% appearing once. This entry comes from a study of blood T cell repertoires in COVID-19. The CDR3 contains 17 residues. In germline, CDR1 is SEHNR, CDR2 FQNEAQ (reference sequence). V was shortened by 5 bases and J by 0 bases, with 16 bases between the two germline ends.

This sequence originates from a woman aged 25 to 39 who had recovered from COVID-19. The chain employs TRBV7-9 and TRBJ2-2; perhaps TRBD1 as D (5 bases). The specimen was peripheral blood. Here the CDR3 reads CASSPTGPDTNTGELFF. Here the CDR3 DNA reads TGTGCCAGCAGCCCCACCGGGCCGGACACGAACACCGGGGAGCTGTTTTTT.